These 3 T cell receptor beta chains were sequenced from one sample in a study of neurological immune-mediated disorders. MiXCR, run by TCRdb on the 5' RACE reads, gives a single entry per CDR3 protein. The sample holds fewer than 40,000 distinct CDR3 sequences, approximately 4.4% seen once. Material for sequencing was CD4+ T cells from blood. The origin of the receptors is a man aged 18 to 35 in good health.

This clonotype has at least ten counts. This chain links TRBV20-1 with TRBJ1-1; TRBD1 aligns across 7 bases. Germline CDR1 is DFQATT and CDR2 is SNEGSKA (reference sequence). This CDR3 has 13 residues. With V trimmed by 1 base and J by 3 bases, 2 bases remained unmatched. CDR3 in DNA: TGCAGTGCTAGAGTGGGGACAGACACTGAAGCTTTCTTT. It specifies CSARVGTDTEAFF.

This clonotype is classed as medium-sized (0.01 to 0.1%). V and J are TRBV5-1 and TRBJ1-1; 10 bases are shared with TRBD1. With V trimmed by 4 bases and J by 6 bases, 6 bases remained unmatched. Germline CDR1 SGHRS, CDR2 YFSETQ. This CDR3 comprises 14 residues. CDR3 in amino acids: CASSGGQGRAEAFF. CDR3 DNA sequence: TGCGCCAGCAGCGGGGGACAGGGGAGGGCTGAAGCTTTCTTT.

This clonotype was counted ten times or more. The gene calls are TRBV5-1 and TRBJ2-3; a possible D gene is TRBD1 (6 bases). The germline CDR1 and CDR2 sequences are SGHRS and YFSETQ. The V end was cut by 3 bases, the J end by 6 bases, with 14 bases between. The CDR3 sequence is 14 residues long. In DNA, the CDR3 is TGCGCCAGCAGCTCCAACAGGGTTATCGATACGCAGTATTTT. This codes for CASSSNRVIDTQYF.